A selection of T cell receptor beta chains follows, all from one sample in a study of blood T cell repertoires in COVID-19. The method was immunoSEQ multiplex PCR; TCRdb's version includes in-frame clones alone and lacks a portion of them. This table has a few hundred thousand clones, around 89% appearing once. Sequenced: PBMCs or T cells enriched from blood (not recorded which). These receptors were collected from a man aged 35-49 years who had recovered from COVID-19. Each CDR3 is given with its conserved first and last residue. Each record gives: V gene, J gene, clone size, D gene, CDR3 DNA, CDR3 protein. A D gene is named only where the DNA matches it firmly. Size values are once, few and many counts, or a class for expanded clones, and some rows have none.

v_call: TRBV6-5
j_call: TRBJ1-1
clone_size: many
d_call: -
cdr3_nt: TGTGCCAGCAGCCACATGAACACTGAAGCTTTCTTT
cdr3_aa: CASSHMNTEAFF

v_call: TRBV5-8
j_call: TRBJ1-5
clone_size: -
d_call: TRBD1
cdr3_nt: TGTGCCAGCAGCTTGGAAGATACAGGGGTTACTACTCAGCCCCAGCATTTT
cdr3_aa: CASSLEDTGVTTQPQHF

v_call: TRBV5-1
j_call: TRBJ2-7
clone_size: -
d_call: TRBD1
cdr3_nt: TGCGCCAGCAGCTTGGTCCTGGACAGGGTAGGCGAGCAGTACTTC
cdr3_aa: CASSLVLDRVGEQYF

v_call: TRBV4-1
j_call: TRBJ2-7
clone_size: -
d_call: TRBD1
cdr3_nt: TGCGCCAGCAGCCCGAATGTGGGACAGACCTTGGAGTACTTC
cdr3_aa: CASSPNVGQTLEYF

v_call: TRBV14
j_call: TRBJ2-5
clone_size: -
d_call: -
cdr3_nt: TGTGCCAGCAGCCTCATGGCAGAGACCCAGTACTTC
cdr3_aa: CASSLMAETQYF

v_call: TRBV30
j_call: TRBJ2-2
clone_size: -
d_call: -
cdr3_nt: TGTGCCTGGAGTGGACAGCGACCGGCAGGGTGGGGCGGGGAGCTGTTTTTT
cdr3_aa: CAWSGQRPAGWGGELFF

v_call: TRBV6-5
j_call: TRBJ2-7
clone_size: -
d_call: TRBD2
cdr3_nt: TGTGCCAGCAGGGCGAGGCTAGCGGCCTCCTACGAGCAGTACTTC
cdr3_aa: CASRARLAASYEQYF

v_call: TRBV5-1
j_call: TRBJ2-1
clone_size: -
d_call: TRBD2
cdr3_nt: TGCGCCAGCAGCTTGTATAGCGGGGGAACAGGGAACAATGAGCAGTTCTTC
cdr3_aa: CASSLYSGGTGNNEQFF

v_call: TRBV10-2
j_call: TRBJ1-6
clone_size: -
d_call: -
cdr3_nt: TGCGCCAGCAGGGGGGGACCTTATAATTCACCCCTCCACTTT
cdr3_aa: CASRGGPYNSPLHF

v_call: TRBV2
j_call: TRBJ1-5
clone_size: -
d_call: -
cdr3_nt: TGTGCCAGCAGTGAGTTAGGTCAGGTCTATCAGCCCCAGCATTTT
cdr3_aa: CASSELGQVYQPQHF

v_call: TRBV19
j_call: TRBJ1-1
clone_size: -
d_call: -
cdr3_nt: TGTGCCAGTAGATCATTCCGAGGCCCGTTCGGGGACACTGAAGCTTTCTTT
cdr3_aa: CASRSFRGPFGDTEAFF

v_call: TRBV19
j_call: TRBJ1-3
clone_size: -
d_call: TRBD1
cdr3_nt: TGTGCCAGTAGGGATCCGGGACAGGGCGGTAGAAACACCATATATTTT
cdr3_aa: CASRDPGQGGRNTIYF

v_call: TRBV27
j_call: TRBJ2-3
clone_size: -
d_call: TRBD1
cdr3_nt: TGTGCCAGCAGTTTAAACAGGGGTGGTGCAGATACGCAGTATTTT
cdr3_aa: CASSLNRGGADTQYF

v_call: TRBV7-3
j_call: TRBJ2-7
clone_size: -
d_call: -
cdr3_nt: TGTGCCAGCAGCCGCGACAAACATTACGAGCAGTACTTC
cdr3_aa: CASSRDKHYEQYF

v_call: TRBV6-2/TRBV6-3
j_call: TRBJ2-3
clone_size: once
d_call: TRBD2
cdr3_nt: TGTGCCAGCAACCCTAGCGGGAGTAGCACAGATACGCAGTATTTT
cdr3_aa: CASNPSGSSTDTQYF

v_call: TRBV11-3
j_call: TRBJ1-2
clone_size: -
d_call: -
cdr3_nt: TGTGCCAGCAGCTTAGATCACAGGGAGGGCCAAAGGAATGGCTACACCTTC
cdr3_aa: CASSLDHREGQRNGYTF

v_call: TRBV5-8
j_call: TRBJ1-5
clone_size: -
d_call: -
cdr3_nt: TGTGCCAGCAGCTCCCTCGGGAATCAGCCCCAGCATTTT
cdr3_aa: CASSSLGNQPQHF

v_call: TRBV20-1
j_call: TRBJ1-4
clone_size: -
d_call: TRBD1
cdr3_nt: TGCAGTGCTAGTGGACAGGGGTTTGTTGAAAAACTGTTTTTT
cdr3_aa: CSASGQGFVEKLFF

v_call: TRBV28
j_call: TRBJ1-5
clone_size: -
d_call: TRBD1
cdr3_nt: TGTGCCAGCAGACTTGGGACAGGGGGCGGCAATCAGCCCCAGCATTTT
cdr3_aa: CASRLGTGGGNQPQHF

v_call: TRBV7-9
j_call: TRBJ1-1
clone_size: -
d_call: -
cdr3_nt: TGTGCCAGCAGCCCCGGATTGGGCATGAACACTGAAGCTTTCTTT
cdr3_aa: CASSPGLGMNTEAFF

v_call: TRBV2
j_call: TRBJ1-2
clone_size: few
d_call: -
cdr3_nt: TGTGCCAGCAGTCCCGGGACACCTAAAGCTAACTATGGCTACACCTTC
cdr3_aa: CASSPGTPKANYGYTF

v_call: TRBV27
j_call: TRBJ2-3
clone_size: -
d_call: TRBD1
cdr3_nt: TGTGCCACCAACGCCGGGACAGGGTACACAGATACGCAGTATTTT
cdr3_aa: CATNAGTGYTDTQYF

v_call: TRBV30
j_call: TRBJ1-4
clone_size: -
d_call: -
cdr3_nt: TGTGCCTGGGGACAGTTTGAAAAACTGTTTTTT
cdr3_aa: CAWGQFEKLFF

v_call: TRBV5-6
j_call: TRBJ1-5
clone_size: -
d_call: -
cdr3_nt: TGTGCCAGCAGCTTACGAATGGGGGGGAGTCAGCCCCAGCATTTT
cdr3_aa: CASSLRMGGSQPQHF

v_call: TRBV28
j_call: TRBJ1-2
clone_size: -
d_call: TRBD1
cdr3_nt: TGTGCCAGCAGTACAGGGGGCGGCTATGGCTACACCTTC
cdr3_aa: CASSTGGGYGYTF

v_call: TRBV5-1
j_call: TRBJ2-3
clone_size: -
d_call: TRBD2
cdr3_nt: TGCGCCAGCAGCACACTTCCCCCTAGCGGGGGCACAGATACGCAGTATTTT
cdr3_aa: CASSTLPPSGGTDTQYF

v_call: TRBV5-1
j_call: TRBJ1-1
clone_size: -
d_call: TRBD1
cdr3_nt: TGCGCCAGCAGCTTGGCTACAGGGGGGGTTGAAGCTTTCTTT
cdr3_aa: CASSLATGGVEAFF

v_call: TRBV6-6
j_call: TRBJ2-1
clone_size: -
d_call: TRBD1
cdr3_nt: TGTGCCAGCAGTTCCCGGGACAGGGGTTTGAATGAGCAGTTCTTC
cdr3_aa: CASSSRDRGLNEQFF